Below are 7 T cell receptor beta chains sequenced from a single sample in a study of blood T cells in healthy people across ages. The second PCR ran about 6 to 12 cycles with a sample-barcoded 5' primer and J-beta primers. TCRdb re-analysed the 5' RACE reads in MiXCR, keeping a single row per CDR3 protein. The repertoire has some 1.8 million distinct CDR3 sequences, about 39% of them found once; the top ten carry 20% to 25%. Sequenced input: blood. The receptors were sampled from a human donor in good health.

The chain has TRBV6-2 or TRBV6-3 and TRBJ2-5; a possible D gene is TRBD1 (6 bases). CDR3 length: 17 residues. Trimming pared 4 bases from V and 1 base from J, leaving 19 bases between. The germline V gene has CDR1 MNHEY and CDR2 SVGEGT. CDR3 sequence reads: CASSSSGTFPAQETQYF. CDR3 coding DNA: TGTGCCAGCAGTTCTTCCGGGACATTTCCCGCCCAAGAGACCCAGTACTTC.

This clonotype was recorded many times. The chain joins TRBV19 to TRBJ2-1; D possibly corresponds to TRBD1 (6 bases). Germline-derived CDR1 and CDR2 are LNHDA and SQIVND (reference sequence). The ends were cut back, 8 bases at V and 4 bases at J, with 15 bases in the middle. The CDR3 has 14 residues. CDR3 in DNA: TGTGCCAGTTCTTCAACAGGGTCTTACAATGAGCAGTTCTTC. Translating it yields CASSSTGSYNEQFF.

The chain combines TRBV7-2 with TRBJ1-2; 11 nucleotides match TRBD1. Germline V gene sequence: CDR1 SGHTA, CDR2 FQGNSA. The CDR3 runs 14 residues. Trimming at V came to 7 bases and at J to 6 bases, leaving 7 bases not matched to a gene. The CDR3 bases are TGTGCCAGCACCATCGGACAGGGGGCCGATGGCTACACCTTC. As protein: CASTIGQGADGYTF.

The chain joins TRBV27 to TRBJ2-1, with TRBD2 identical over 8 bases. From germline, CDR1 is MNHEY and CDR2 SMNVEV (reference sequence). J lost 6 bases, V lost 5 bases, and 9 bases had no gene match. The CDR3 covers 15 residues. The chain's CDR3 is CASSRRRGASNEQFF. CDR3 DNA: TGTGCCAGCAGTCGGCGGCGGGGGGCCTCCAATGAGCAGTTCTTC.

The chain has TRBV7-2 and TRBJ1-1, with D possibly TRBD1 on 5 matching bases. Looked up from germline, CDR1 is SGHTA and CDR2 is FQGNSA. V lost 1 base and J 2 bases, leaving 14 bases between the germline ends. CDR3 size: 16 residues. Written as DNA, the CDR3 is TGTGCCAGCAGCTTAGTGTCCAGGGCTATTAACACTGAAGCTTTCTTT. Its protein product is CASSLVSRAINTEAFF.

This clonotype has a handful of counts. This rearrangement joins TRBV4-3 to TRBJ2-5; tentative D call: TRBD2 (6 bases). The CDR3 consists of 14 residues. The V end lost 1 base, the J end lost 4 bases, and 10 bases lay between the germline ends. Germline V gene lookup returns CDR1 LGHNA and CDR2 YSLEER. The CDR3: CASSQAGLGETQYF. CDR3 nucleotide sequence: TGCGCCAGCAGCCAAGCGGGACTCGGAGAGACCCAGTACTTC.

This clonotype was found a few times. This chain joins TRBV5-1 and TRBJ2-7, with TRBD1 as a possible D gene (5 bases). Germline V gives CDR1 SGHRS, CDR2 YFSETQ. This CDR3 region has 15 residues. The V and J ends lost 0 bases and 5 bases respectively, with 15 bases between them. The CDR3 bases are TGCGCCAGCAGCTTGGTCCCGGCAGGGTCCCACGAGCAGTACTTC. This gives the protein CASSLVPAGSHEQYF. The complete variable domain, with remaining parts taken from reference TRBV5-1 and TRBJ2-7, reads KAGVTQTPRYLIKTRGQQVTLSCSPISGHRSVSWYQQTPGQGLQFLFEYFSETQRNKGNFPGRFSGRQFSNSRSEMNVSTLELGDSALYLCASSLVPAGSHEQYFGPGTRLTVT.